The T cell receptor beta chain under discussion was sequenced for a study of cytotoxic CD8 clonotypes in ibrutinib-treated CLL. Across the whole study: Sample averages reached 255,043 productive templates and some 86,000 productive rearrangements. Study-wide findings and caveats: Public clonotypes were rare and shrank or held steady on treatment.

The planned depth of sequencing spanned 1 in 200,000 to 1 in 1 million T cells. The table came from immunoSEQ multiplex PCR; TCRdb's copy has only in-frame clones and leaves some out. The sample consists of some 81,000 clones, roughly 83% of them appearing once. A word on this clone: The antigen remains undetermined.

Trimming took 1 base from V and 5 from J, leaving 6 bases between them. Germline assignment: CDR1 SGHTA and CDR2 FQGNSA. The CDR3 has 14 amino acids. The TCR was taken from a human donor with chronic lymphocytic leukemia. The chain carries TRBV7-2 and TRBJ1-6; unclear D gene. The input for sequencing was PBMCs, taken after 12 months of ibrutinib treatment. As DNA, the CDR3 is TGTGCCAGCAGCTTAGGGTGGAATAATTCACCCCTCCACTTT. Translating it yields CASSLGWNNSPLHF.